The following is a TCR beta chain sequence with its context. A COVID-19 case had been met by exposed participants during the 2 weeks before study entry. V lost 4 bases to trimming and J lost 8 bases; unmatched junction nucleotides: 7. The CDR3 has 15 residues. CDR1 is GTSNPN, CDR2 SVGIG, per germline (reference sequence). This entry is derived from a study of blood T cell repertoires in COVID-19. Method: immunoSEQ multiplex PCR; TCRdb's copy keeps in-frame clones and lacks some. The table has fewer than 150,000 clones, 84% seen once. The TCR sequence derives from a woman younger than 30 who had been exposed to COVID-19. The chain joins TRBV30 to TRBJ2-1; 14 bases match TRBD2. Sequencing used PBMCs or T cells enriched from blood (not recorded which). This CDR3 reads CAWTPGTSGRDEQFF. The CDR3 DNA is TGTGCCTGGACCCCCGGGACTAGCGGGAGAGATGAGCAGTTCTTC.